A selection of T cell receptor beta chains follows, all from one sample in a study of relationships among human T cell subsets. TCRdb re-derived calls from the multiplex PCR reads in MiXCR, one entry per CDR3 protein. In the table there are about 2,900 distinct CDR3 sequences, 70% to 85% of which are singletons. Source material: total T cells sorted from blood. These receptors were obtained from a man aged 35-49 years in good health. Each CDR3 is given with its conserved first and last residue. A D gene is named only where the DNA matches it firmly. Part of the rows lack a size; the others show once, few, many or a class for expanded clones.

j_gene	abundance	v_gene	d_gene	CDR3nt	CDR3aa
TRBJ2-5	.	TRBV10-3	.	TGTGCCATCAGTGAGTCGGTCGGGAAGACCCAGTACTTC	CAISESVGKTQYF
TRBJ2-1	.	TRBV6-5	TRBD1	TGTGCCAGCAGAGCGGACAGGGGTCCTAACAATGAGCAGTTCTTC	CASRADRGPNNEQFF
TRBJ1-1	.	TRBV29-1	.	TGCAGCGTTGGCCGTGGGCGAAACACTGAAGCTTTCTTT	CSVGRGRNTEAFF
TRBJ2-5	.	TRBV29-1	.	TGCAGCGTTGAGGGCAGGACAGAGACCCAGTACTTC	CSVEGRTETQYF
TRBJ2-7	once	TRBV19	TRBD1	TGTGCCAGTAGTCCCCAAGCAGGGGGCCCGAGGGAGCAGTACTTC	CASSPQAGGPREQYF
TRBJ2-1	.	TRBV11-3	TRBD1	TGTGCCAGCAGCTTAGGGGGACAGCAACCAGGGGATGAGCAGTTCTTC	CASSLGGQQPGDEQFF
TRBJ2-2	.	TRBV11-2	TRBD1	TGTGCCATCCCGGGACAGAAGGACGGGGAGCTGTTTTTT	CAIPGQKDGELFF
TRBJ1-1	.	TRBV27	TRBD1	TGTGCCAGCAGTCCTATTACAGGGGTAGGACGAGGCACTGAAGCTTTCTTT	CASSPITGVGRGTEAFF
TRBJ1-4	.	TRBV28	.	TGTGCCAGCAAGGGGGGTACCGGGGAAAAACTGTTTTTT	CASKGGTGEKLFF
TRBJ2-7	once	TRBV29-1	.	TGCAGCGTTCTGAGAAGCTCCTACGAGCAGTACTTC	CSVLRSSYEQYF
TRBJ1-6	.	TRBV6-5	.	TGTGCCAGCAGTTACTTAGAAGCTTCTCCCCTCCACTTT	CASSYLEASPLHF
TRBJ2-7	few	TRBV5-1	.	TGCGCCAGCAGCTCGGACGGATCCACACACGAGCAGTACTTC	CASSSDGSTHEQYF
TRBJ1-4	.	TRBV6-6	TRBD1	TGTGCCAGCAGTCCCAGGGGGTCTTTTGCAACTAATGAAAAACTGTTTTTT	CASSPRGSFATNEKLFF
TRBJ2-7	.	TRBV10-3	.	TGTGCCATCAGTGAGTCCTTAGTTCGCCTGTTC	CAISESLVRLF
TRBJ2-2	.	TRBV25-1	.	TGTGCCAGCGCGGCCGGGGAGCTGTTTTTT	CASAAGELFF
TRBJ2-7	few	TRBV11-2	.	TGTGCCAGCAGCTTAGTTCTCAGGAGGGAGCAGTACTTC	CASSLVLRREQYF
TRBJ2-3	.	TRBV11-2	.	TGTGCCAGCAGCTTCCCCACAGATACGCAGTATTTT	CASSFPTDTQYF
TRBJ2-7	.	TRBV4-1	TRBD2	TGCGCCAGCAGCCAAGATAGGGCGGGAGGAGGGCTCGAGCAGTACTTC	CASSQDRAGGGLEQYF
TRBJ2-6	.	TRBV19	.	TGTGCCAGCATAGGGGCCAACGTCCTGACTTTC	CASIGANVLTF
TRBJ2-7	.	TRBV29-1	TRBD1	TGCAGCGTTGAGGACAGGCGCTACGAGCAGTACTTC	CSVEDRRYEQYF
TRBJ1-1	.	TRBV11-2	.	TGTGCCAGCAGCACCGGGGCGGGTTCTGAAGCTTTCTTT	CASSTGAGSEAFF
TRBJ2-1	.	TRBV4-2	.	TGTGCCAGCAGCCAAAAGGTGGGAGGAGGGTACAATGAGCAGTTCTTC	CASSQKVGGGYNEQFF
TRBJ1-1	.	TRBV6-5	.	TGTGCCAGCAGTCCACTACCGGGGGCGAACACTGAAGCTTTCTTT	CASSPLPGANTEAFF
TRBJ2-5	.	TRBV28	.	TGTGCCAGCACCCTGGGGAGCCAAGAGACCCAGTACTTC	CASTLGSQETQYF
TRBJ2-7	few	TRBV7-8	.	TGTGCCAGCAGCCTGCGGTCCTACGAGCAGTACTTC	CASSLRSYEQYF
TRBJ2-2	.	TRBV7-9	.	TGTGCCAGCAGCCCGAGTACGGGGGAGGAGCTGTTTTTT	CASSPSTGEELFF
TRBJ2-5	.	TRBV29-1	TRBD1	TGCAGCGCCCCGACAGGGATGTTGCAAGAGACCCAGTACTTC	CSAPTGMLQETQYF
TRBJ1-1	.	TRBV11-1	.	TGTGCCAGCAGATTCGACGGACCCGTGGCTGAAGCTTTCTTT	CASRFDGPVAEAFF
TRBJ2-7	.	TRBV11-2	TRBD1	TGTGCCAGCAGCCCAGGGACAGGCTACGAGCAGTACTTC	CASSPGTGYEQYF
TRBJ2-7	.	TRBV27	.	TGTGCCAGCAGTCCAACAGTGGCCGGGGAGCAGTACTTC	CASSPTVAGEQYF
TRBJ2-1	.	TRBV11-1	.	TGTGCCAGCAGCTTAGAGGTCCCAGGGGCCTACAATGAGCAGTTCTTC	CASSLEVPGAYNEQFF
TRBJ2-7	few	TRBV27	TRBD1	TGTGCCAGCAGATTTGCTACGGGACAGGGGTATTACGAGCAGTACTTC	CASRFATGQGYYEQYF
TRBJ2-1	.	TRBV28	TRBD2	TGTGCCAGCAGTTCCCGGGACTATTACAATGAGCAGTTCTTC	CASSSRDYYNEQFF